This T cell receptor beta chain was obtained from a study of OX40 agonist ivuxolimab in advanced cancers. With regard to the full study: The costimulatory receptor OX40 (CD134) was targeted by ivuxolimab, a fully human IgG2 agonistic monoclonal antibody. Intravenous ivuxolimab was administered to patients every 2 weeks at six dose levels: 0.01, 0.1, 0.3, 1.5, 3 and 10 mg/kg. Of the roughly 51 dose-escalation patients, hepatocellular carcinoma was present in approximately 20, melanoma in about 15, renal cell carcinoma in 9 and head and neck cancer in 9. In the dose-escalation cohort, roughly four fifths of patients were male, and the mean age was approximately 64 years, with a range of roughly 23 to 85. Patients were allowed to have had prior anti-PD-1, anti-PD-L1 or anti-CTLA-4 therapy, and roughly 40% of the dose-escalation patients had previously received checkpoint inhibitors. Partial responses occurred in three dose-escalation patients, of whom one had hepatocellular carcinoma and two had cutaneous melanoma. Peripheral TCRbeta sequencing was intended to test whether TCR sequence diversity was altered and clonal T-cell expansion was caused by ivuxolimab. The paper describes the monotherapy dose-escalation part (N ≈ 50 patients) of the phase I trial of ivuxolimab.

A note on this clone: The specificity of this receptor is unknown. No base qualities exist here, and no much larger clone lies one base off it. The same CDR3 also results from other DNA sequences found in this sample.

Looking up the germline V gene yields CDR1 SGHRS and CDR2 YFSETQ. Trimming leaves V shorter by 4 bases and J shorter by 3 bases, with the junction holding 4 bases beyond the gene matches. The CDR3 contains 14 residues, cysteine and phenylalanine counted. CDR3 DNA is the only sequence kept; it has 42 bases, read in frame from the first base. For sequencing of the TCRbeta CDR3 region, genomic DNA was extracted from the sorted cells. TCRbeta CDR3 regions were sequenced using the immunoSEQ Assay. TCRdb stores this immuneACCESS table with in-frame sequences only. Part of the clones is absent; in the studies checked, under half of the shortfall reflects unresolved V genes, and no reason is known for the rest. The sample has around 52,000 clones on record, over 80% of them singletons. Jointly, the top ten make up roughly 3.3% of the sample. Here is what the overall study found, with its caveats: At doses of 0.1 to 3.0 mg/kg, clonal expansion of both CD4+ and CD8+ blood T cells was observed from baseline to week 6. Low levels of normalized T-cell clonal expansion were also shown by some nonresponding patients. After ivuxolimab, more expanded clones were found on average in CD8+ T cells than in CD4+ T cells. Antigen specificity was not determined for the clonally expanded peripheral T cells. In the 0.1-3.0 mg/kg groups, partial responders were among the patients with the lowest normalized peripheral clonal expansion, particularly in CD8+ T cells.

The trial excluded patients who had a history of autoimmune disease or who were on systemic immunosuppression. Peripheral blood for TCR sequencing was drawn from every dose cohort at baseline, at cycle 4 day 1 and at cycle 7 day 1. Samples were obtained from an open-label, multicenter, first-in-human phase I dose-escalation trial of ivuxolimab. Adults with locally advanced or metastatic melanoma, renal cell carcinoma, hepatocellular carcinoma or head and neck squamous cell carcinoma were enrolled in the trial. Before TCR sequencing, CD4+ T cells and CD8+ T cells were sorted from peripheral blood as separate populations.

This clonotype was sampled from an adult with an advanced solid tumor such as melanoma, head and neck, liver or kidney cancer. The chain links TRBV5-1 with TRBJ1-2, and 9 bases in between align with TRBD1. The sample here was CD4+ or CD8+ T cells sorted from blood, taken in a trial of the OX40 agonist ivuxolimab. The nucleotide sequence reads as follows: TGCGCCAGCAGCCCGGGACAGGGTGACTATGGCTACACCTTC. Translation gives CASSPGQGDYGYTF.